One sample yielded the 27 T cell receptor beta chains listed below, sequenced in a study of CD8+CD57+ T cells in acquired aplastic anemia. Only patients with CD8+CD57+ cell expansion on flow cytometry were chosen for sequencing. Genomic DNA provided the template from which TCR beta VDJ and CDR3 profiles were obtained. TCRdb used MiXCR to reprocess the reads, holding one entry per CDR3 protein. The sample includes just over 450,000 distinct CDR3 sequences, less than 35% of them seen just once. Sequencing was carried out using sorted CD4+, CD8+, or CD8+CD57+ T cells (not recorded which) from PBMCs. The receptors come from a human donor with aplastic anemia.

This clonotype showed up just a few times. CDR3 coding DNA: TGTGCCATCAGTGAGTCGGGGACAGGGGGCCGGGGCTACACCTTC. Protein sequence: CAISESGTGGRGYTF. This chain links TRBV10-3 with TRBJ1-2; 12 bases align to TRBD1. CDR1 is ENHRY, CDR2 SYGVKD, per germline. The trim removed 0 bases at V and 8 bases at J, leaving 4 bases unmatched. The CDR3 is made up of 15 amino acids.

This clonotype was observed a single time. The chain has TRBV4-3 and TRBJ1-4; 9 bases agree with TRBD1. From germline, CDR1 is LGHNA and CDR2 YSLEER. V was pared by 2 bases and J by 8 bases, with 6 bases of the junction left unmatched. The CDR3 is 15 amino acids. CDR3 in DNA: TGCGCCAGCAGCCAACAGGACAGGGGAAAGGAAAAACTGTTTTTT. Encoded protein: CASSQQDRGKEKLFF.

In nucleotides, the CDR3 is TGTGCCAGCAGGTACAGCCCATTAGCAGATACGCAGTATTTT. Protein: CASRYSPLADTQYF. V and J are TRBV25-1 and TRBJ2-3; D is unresolved. Trimming took 6 bases from V and 4 from J, leaving 14 bases between them. Per germline, CDR1 MGHDK and CDR2 SYGVNS. CDR3 length equals 14 residues. The whole variable domain, remainder taken from reference TRBV25-1 and TRBJ2-3, is EADIYQTPRYLVIGTGKKITLECSQTMGHDKMYWYQQDPGMELHLIHYSYGVNSTEKGDLSSESTVSRIRTEHFPLTLESARPSHTSQYLCASRYSPLADTQYFGPGTRLTVL.

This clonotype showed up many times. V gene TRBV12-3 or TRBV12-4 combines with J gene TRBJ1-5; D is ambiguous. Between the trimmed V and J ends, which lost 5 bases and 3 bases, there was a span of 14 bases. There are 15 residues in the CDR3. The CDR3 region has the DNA TGTGCCAGCAGTGCCTCAGGACTGTTCAATCAGCCCCAGCATTTT. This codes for CASSASGLFNQPQHF.

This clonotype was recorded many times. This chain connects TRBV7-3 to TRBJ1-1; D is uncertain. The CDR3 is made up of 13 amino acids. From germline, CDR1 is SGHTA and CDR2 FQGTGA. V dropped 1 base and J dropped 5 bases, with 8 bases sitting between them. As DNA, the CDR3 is TGTGCCAGCAGCTTAAACGTTGGAACTGAAGCTTTCTTT. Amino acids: CASSLNVGTEAFF.

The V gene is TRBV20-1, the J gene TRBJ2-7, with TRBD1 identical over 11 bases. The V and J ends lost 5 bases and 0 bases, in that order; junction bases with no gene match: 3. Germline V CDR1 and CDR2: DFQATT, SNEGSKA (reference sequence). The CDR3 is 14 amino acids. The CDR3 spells CSASGTGGSYEQYF. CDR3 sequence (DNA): TGCAGTGCTTCCGGGACAGGGGGCTCCTACGAGCAGTACTTC.

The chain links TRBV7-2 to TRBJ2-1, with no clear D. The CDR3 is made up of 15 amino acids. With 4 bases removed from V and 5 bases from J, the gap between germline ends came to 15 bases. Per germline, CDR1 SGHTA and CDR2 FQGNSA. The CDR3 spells CASSSRWMSNNEQFF. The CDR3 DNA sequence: TGTGCCAGCAGCTCGCGGTGGATGAGTAACAATGAGCAGTTCTTC.

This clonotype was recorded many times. CDR3 region: CASSQPGRDYGYTF. CDR3 in DNA: TGCGCCAGCAGCCAACCAGGTCGGGACTATGGCTACACCTTC. The chain employs TRBV4-3 and TRBJ1-2; D not certain. V was shortened by 2 bases and J by 3 bases, with 10 bases between the two germline ends. In germline, CDR1 is LGHNA, CDR2 YSLEER. The CDR3 is 14 amino acids.

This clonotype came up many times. CDR3 residues: CASSLDTENKGGYTF. For the CDR3, the DNA is TGTGCCAGCAGCTTAGATACAGAAAACAAGGGAGGCTACACCTTC. The chain has TRBV7-2 and TRBJ1-2; D remains unclear. CDR1 and CDR2 from the germline V gene are SGHTA and FQGNSA. CDR3 length: 15 residues. Trimming pared 1 base from V and 8 bases from J, leaving 17 bases between.

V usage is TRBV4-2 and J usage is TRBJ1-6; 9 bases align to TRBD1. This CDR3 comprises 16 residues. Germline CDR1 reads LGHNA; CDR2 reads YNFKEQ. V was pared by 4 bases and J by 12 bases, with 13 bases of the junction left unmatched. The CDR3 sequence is CASSLFKGQGIEPLHF. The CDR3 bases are TGTGCCAGCAGCCTCTTCAAGGGACAGGGAATCGAACCCCTCCACTTT.

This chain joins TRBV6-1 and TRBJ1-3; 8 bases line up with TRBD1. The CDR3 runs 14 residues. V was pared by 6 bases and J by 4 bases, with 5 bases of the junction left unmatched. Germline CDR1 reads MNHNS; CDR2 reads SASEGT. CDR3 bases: TGTGCCAGCAGCTCTACAGGGGGAGGAAACACCATATATTTT. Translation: CASSSTGGGNTIYF.

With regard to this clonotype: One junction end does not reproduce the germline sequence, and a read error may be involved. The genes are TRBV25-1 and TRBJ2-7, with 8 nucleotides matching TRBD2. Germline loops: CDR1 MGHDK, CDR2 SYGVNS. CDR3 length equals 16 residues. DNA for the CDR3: TGTGCCAGCAGTTTAACCACCGGGGGGGGGTCTGGGGAGCTGTACTTC. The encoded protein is CASSLTTGGGSGELYF.

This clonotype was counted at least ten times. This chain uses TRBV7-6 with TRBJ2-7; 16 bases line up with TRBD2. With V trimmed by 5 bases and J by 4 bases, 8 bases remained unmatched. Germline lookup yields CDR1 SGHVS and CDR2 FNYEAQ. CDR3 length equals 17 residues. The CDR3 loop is CASSPGTSGGAVYEQYF. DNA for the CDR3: TGTGCCAGCAGCCCTGGGACTAGCGGGGGGGCAGTTTACGAGCAGTACTTC.

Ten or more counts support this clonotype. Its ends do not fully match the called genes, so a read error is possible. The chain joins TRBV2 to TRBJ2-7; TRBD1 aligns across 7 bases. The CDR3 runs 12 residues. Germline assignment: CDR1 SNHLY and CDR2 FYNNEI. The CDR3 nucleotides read TGTACCAGCAAAGGACAGGCTTACGAGCAGTACTTC. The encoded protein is CTSKGQAYEQYF.

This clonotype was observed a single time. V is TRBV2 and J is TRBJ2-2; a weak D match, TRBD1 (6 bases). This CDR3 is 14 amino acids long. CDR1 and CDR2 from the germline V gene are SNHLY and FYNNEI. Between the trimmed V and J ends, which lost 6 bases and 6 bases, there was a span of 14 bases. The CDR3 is CASRTGTTSGELFF. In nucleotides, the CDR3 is TGTGCCAGCAGAACCGGGACAACCTCCGGGGAGCTGTTTTTT. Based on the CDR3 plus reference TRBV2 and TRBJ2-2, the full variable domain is EPEVTQTPSHQVTQMGQEVILRCVPISNHLYFYWYRQILGQKVEFLVSFYNNEISEKSEIFDDQFSVERPDGSNFTLKIRSTKLEDSAMYFCASRTGTTSGELFFGEGSRLTVL.

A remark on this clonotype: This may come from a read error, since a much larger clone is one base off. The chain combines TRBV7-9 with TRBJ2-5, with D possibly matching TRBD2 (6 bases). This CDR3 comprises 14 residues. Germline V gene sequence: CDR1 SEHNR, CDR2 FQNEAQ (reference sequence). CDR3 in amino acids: CASSPGLSSYEQHF. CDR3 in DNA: TGTGCCAGCAGCCCGGGACTTAGCTCCTACGAGCAGCACTTC. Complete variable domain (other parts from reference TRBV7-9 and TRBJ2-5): DTGVSQNPRHKITKRGQNVTFRCDPISEHNRLYWYRQTLGQGPEFLTYFQNEAQLEKSRLLSDRFSAERPKGSFSTLEIQRTEQGDSAMYLCASSPGLSSYEQHFGPGTRLLVL.

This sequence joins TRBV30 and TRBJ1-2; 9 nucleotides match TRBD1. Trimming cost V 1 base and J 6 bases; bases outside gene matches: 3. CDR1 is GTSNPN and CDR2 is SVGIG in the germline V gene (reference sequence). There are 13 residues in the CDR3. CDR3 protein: CAWSGQGGDGYTF. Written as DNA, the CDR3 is TGTGCCTGGAGTGGACAGGGGGGGGATGGCTACACCTTC.

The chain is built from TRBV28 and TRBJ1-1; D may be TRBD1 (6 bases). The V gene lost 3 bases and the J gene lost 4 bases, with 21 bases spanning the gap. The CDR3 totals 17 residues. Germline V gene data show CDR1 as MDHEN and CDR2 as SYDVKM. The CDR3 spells CASSFPWGGPLGTEAFF. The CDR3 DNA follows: TGTGCCAGCAGTTTCCCTTGGGGGGGCCCTTTGGGCACTGAAGCTTTCTTT.

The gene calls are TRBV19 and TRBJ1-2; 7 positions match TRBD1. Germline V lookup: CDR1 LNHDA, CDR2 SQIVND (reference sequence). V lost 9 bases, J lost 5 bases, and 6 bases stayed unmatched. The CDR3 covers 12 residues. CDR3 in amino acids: CASHRGRYGYTF. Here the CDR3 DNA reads TGTGCCAGCCACAGGGGCAGGTATGGCTACACCTTC.

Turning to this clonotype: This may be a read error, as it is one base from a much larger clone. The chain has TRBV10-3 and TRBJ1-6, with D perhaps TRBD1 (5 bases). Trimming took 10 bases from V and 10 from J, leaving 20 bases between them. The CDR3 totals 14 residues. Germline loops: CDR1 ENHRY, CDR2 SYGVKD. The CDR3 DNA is TGTGCCAGCAGCTCTTTCAGGGATATCTCACCCCTCCACTTT. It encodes CASSSFRDISPLHF.

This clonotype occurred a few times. The chain's CDR3 is CASSLDRGTNYGYTF. Written as DNA, the CDR3 is TGTGCCAGCAGCTTGGACAGGGGGACTAACTATGGCTACACCTTC. This rearrangement joins TRBV5-6 to TRBJ1-2, with 8 bases aligning to TRBD1. The junction had 1 base not matched to a gene; V was cut back by 0 bases and J by 0 bases. The V gene's germline CDR1 is SGHDT and CDR2 YYEEEE. This CDR3 is built from 15 residues.

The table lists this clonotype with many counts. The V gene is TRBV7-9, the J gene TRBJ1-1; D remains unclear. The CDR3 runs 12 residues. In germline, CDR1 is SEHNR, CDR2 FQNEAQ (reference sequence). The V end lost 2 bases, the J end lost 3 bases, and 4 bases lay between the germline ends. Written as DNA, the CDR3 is TGTGCCAGCAGCTTACACCACACTGAAGCTTTCTTT. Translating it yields CASSLHHTEAFF.

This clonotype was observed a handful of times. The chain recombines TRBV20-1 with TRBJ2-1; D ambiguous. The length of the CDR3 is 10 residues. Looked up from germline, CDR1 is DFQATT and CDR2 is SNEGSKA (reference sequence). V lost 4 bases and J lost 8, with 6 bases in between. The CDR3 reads CSAKVDEQFF. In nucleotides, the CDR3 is TGCAGTGCTAAGGTCGATGAGCAGTTCTTC.

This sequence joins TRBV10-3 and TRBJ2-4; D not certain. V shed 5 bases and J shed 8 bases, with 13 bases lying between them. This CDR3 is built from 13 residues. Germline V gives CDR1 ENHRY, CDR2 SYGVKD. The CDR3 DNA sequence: TGTGCCATCAGTTTGGGGAACCGAGACATTCAGTACTTC. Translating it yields CAISLGNRDIQYF.

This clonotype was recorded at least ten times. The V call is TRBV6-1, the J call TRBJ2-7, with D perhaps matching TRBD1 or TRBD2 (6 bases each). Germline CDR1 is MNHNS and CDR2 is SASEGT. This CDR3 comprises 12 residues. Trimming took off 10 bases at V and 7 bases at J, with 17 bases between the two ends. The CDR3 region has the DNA TGTGCCACCTGTACGGGGGCGCGGGAGCAGTACTTC. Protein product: CATCTGAREQYF.

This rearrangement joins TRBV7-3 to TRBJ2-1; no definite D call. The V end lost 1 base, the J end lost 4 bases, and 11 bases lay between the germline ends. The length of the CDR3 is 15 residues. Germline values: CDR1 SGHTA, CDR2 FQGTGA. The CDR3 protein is CASSLNNAVYNEQFF. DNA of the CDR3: TGTGCCAGCAGCTTAAACAATGCAGTTTACAATGAGCAGTTCTTC. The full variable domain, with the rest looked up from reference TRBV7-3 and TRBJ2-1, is GAGVSQTPSNKVTEKGKYVELRCDPISGHTALYWYRQSLGQGPEFLIYFQGTGAADDSGLPNDRFFAVRPEGSVSTLKIQRTERGDSAVYLCASSLNNAVYNEQFFGPGTRLTVL.

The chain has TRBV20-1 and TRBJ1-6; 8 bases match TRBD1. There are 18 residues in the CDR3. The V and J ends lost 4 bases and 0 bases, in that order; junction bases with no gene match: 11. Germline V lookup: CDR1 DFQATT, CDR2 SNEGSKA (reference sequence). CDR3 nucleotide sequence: TGCAGTGCTACAACCGGACAGGGCGGTCTCTCCTATAATTCACCCCTCCACTTT. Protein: CSATTGQGGLSYNSPLHF.